What follows are 18 T cell receptor beta chains derived from one specimen sequenced in a study of cytomegalovirus exposure and HLA in healthy donors. The PCR ran on 60 Vbeta and 13 Jbeta primers. TCRdb's copy holds only in-frame clones and misses some; the assay was immunoSEQ multiplex PCR. The top ten clones hold 7.5% to 10% of a sample with some 180,000 clones, 9.5% to 15% of them seen once. The sequenced material came from PBMCs. These receptors came from a man in his forties or fifties in good health and CMV-seropositive.

The chain joins TRBV11-3 to TRBJ1-6; D possibly corresponds to TRBD1 (6 bases). Germline V gives CDR1 SGHNT, CDR2 YENEEA. This CDR3 has 14 amino acids. Deletions cut 8 bases from V and 6 bases from J, with 14 bases between. CDR3 sequence (DNA): TGTGCCAGCTCAAGGGGGTTCGGTAATTCACCCCTCCACTTT. Translation gives CASSRGFGNSPLHF.

This chain connects TRBV18 to TRBJ2-2, with 10 bases identical to TRBD1. This CDR3 is 16 amino acids long. The germline V gene encodes CDR1 KGHSH and CDR2 LQKENI. V lost 3 bases and J lost 4; bases outside the gene matches: 5. CDR3 loop: CASSPVGQGGTGELFF. The CDR3 coding sequence is TGTGCCAGCTCACCTGTCGGACAGGGGGGCACCGGGGAGCTGTTTTTT. Full variable domain (outside the CDR3, taken from reference TRBV18 and TRBJ2-2): NAGVMQNPRHLVRRRGQEARLRCSPMKGHSHVYWYRQLPEEGLKFMVYLQKENIIDESGMPKERFSAEFPKEGPSILRIQQVVRGDSAAYFCASSPVGQGGTGELFFGEGSRLTVL.

This clone showed up just a few times. The chain links TRBV11-2 to TRBJ2-5; 9 nucleotides align to TRBD1. The CDR3 sequence is 16 residues long. Germline V gene data show CDR1 as SGHAT and CDR2 as FQNNGV. V shed 4 bases, J shed 4 bases, and the junction held 10 bases outside the gene matches. The CDR3 is CASSSSGQGGGETQYF. For the CDR3, the DNA is TGTGCCAGCAGCTCCTCGGGACAGGGAGGGGGAGAGACCCAGTACTTC.

The chain employs TRBV27 and TRBJ1-6; tentatively, D is TRBD1 (6 bases). The CDR3 length is 14 residues. V was shortened by 5 bases and J by 7 bases, with 12 bases between the two germline ends. Germline V gene sequence: CDR1 MNHEY, CDR2 SMNVEV (reference sequence). The CDR3 DNA reads as TGTGCCAGCAGTCGCCGGGACAAGAATTCACCCCTCCACTTT. This sequence encodes CASSRRDKNSPLHF.

In its sample, this clone was seen a few times. J is TRBJ2-5 and V is TRBV7-9, with D possibly TRBD1 on 6 matching bases. This CDR3 contains 13 residues. Between the trimmed V and J ends, which lost 5 bases and 6 bases, there was a span of 13 bases. Germline V lookup: CDR1 SEHNR, CDR2 FQNEAQ (reference sequence). CDR3 residues: CASSIQGIQTQYF. The CDR3 DNA is TGTGCCAGCAGCATACAGGGAATTCAGACCCAGTACTTC.

This clone was recorded a few times. V and J are TRBV5-1 and TRBJ2-3; 7 positions agree with TRBD2. The length of the CDR3 is 14 residues. V lost 4 bases and J lost 10; bases outside the gene matches: 12. Germline V CDR1 and CDR2: SGHRS, YFSETQ. The CDR3 DNA follows: TGCGCCAGCAGCCTAGGACTAGATGGTTCGCCGCAGTATTTT. Amino acids: CASSLGLDGSPQYF.

The J gene is TRBJ1-5, the V gene TRBV6-5; 7 bases are shared with TRBD1. V lost 6 bases and J lost 2; bases outside the gene matches: 4. The CDR3 consists of 14 residues. The germline V gene has CDR1 MNHEY and CDR2 SVGAGI. Written as DNA, the CDR3 is TGTGCCAGCAGGAGGGACAGCGGCAATCAGCCCCAGCATTTT. This encodes CASRRDSGNQPQHF.

To note about this clone: Other DNA variants within this sample encode the same CDR3. The CDR3 bases are TGTGCCAGCAGCTTAGCTGGCAGCTCCTACGAGCAGTACTTC. It codes for CASSLAGSSYEQYF. The chain has TRBV7-2 and TRBJ2-7; unclear D gene. The germline V gene encodes CDR1 SGHTA and CDR2 FQGNSA. CDR3 length: 14 amino acids. Trimming took 0 bases from V and 0 from J, leaving 6 bases between them. Using reference TRBV7-2 and TRBJ2-7 for the parts outside the CDR3, the full variable domain is GAGVSQSPSNKVTEKGKDVELRCDPISGHTALYWYRQSLGQGLEFLIYFQGNSAPDKSGLPSDRFSAERTGGSVSTLTIQRTQQEDSAVYLCASSLAGSSYEQYFGPGTRLTVT.

This chain links TRBV11-2 with TRBJ1-5; 10 bases agree with TRBD1. V shed 5 bases and J 6 bases; nucleotides not matched to a gene: 4. Per the germline V gene, CDR1 is SGHAT and CDR2 is FQNNGV. The CDR3 extends over 14 amino acids. The CDR3 reads CASSHDRGLQPQHF. The DNA for the CDR3 is TGTGCCAGCAGCCATGACAGGGGGCTTCAGCCCCAGCATTTT. Drawing the rest from reference TRBV11-2 and TRBJ1-5, the complete variable domain is EAGVAQSPRYKIIEKRQSVAFWCNPISGHATLYWYQQILGQGPKLLIQFQNNGVVDDSQLPKDRFSAERLKGVDSTLKIQPAKLEDSAVYLCASSHDRGLQPQHFGDGTRLSIL.

J is TRBJ2-1 and V is TRBV27, with D possibly matching TRBD1 (6 bases). V shed 5 bases and J shed 15 bases, with 23 bases lying between them. CDR3 size: 14 residues. Germline values: CDR1 MNHEY, CDR2 SMNVEV (reference sequence). CDR3 in DNA: TGTGCCAGCAGTCCAATCCAGGGGAGCGCCATCCCGTTCTTC. Amino acids: CASSPIQGSAIPFF.

The CDR3 region has the DNA TGTGCCAGCAGCCAAGATCATTCCGGACACGGGCAGTATTTT. Translation gives CASSQDHSGHGQYF. The chain joins TRBV4-2 to TRBJ2-3; D is possibly TRBD1 (5 bases). Germline CDR1 reads LGHNA; CDR2 reads YNFKEQ. V was cut by 0 bases and J by 11 bases, with 15 bases left in between. This CDR3 contains 14 residues.

This clone has just a few counts. This rearrangement joins TRBV14 to TRBJ2-5; 7 bases are shared with TRBD2. Trimming removed 0 bases from V and 4 bases from J; junction bases left unmatched: 8. From germline, CDR1 is SGHDN and CDR2 FVKESK. The CDR3 has 16 residues. CDR3 residues: CASSQDWGGRRETQYF. For the CDR3, the DNA is TGTGCCAGCAGCCAAGATTGGGGGGGTCGTAGAGAGACCCAGTACTTC.

The V call is TRBV4-3, the J call TRBJ1-4; D gene uncertain. The CDR3 totals 13 residues. Germline values: CDR1 LGHNA, CDR2 YSLEER. The ends were cut back, 0 bases at V and 14 bases at J, with 13 bases in the middle. Written as DNA, the CDR3 is TGCGCCAGCAGCCAAGATAGAGGATCCCCGCTGTTTTTT. Amino acids: CASSQDRGSPLFF.

V and J are TRBV18 and TRBJ2-2; a possible D gene is TRBD1 (6 bases). The CDR3 covers 13 residues. V was pared by 5 bases and J by 4 bases, with 8 bases between. Germline V gene data show CDR1 as KGHSH and CDR2 as LQKENI. CDR3 loop: CASSSDSTGELFF. CDR3 nucleotide sequence: TGTGCCAGCTCATCGGACAGCACCGGGGAGCTGTTTTTT.

This chain joins TRBV27 and TRBJ1-5; tentatively, D is TRBD1 (5 bases). Per germline, CDR1 MNHEY and CDR2 SMNVEV (reference sequence). Between the trimmed V and J ends, which lost 4 bases and 2 bases, there was a span of 15 bases. The CDR3 is made up of 16 amino acids. In DNA, the CDR3 is TGTGCCAGCAGTTCTCACAGGACGAGAGGCAATCAGCCCCAGCATTTT. As protein: CASSSHRTRGNQPQHF.

Only a few counts were recorded for this clone. The rearrangement joins TRBV7-2 to TRBJ2-5, with 11 bases aligning to TRBD2. V dropped 5 bases and J dropped 7; count of bases not matched to a gene: 9. The CDR3 has 15 amino acids. The germline V gene encodes CDR1 SGHTA and CDR2 FQGNSA. The CDR3 bases are TGTGCCAGCAGCCCAACTAGCGGGGGCCCGTGGACCCAGTACTTC. The encoded protein is CASSPTSGGPWTQYF. Looking up the rest from reference TRBV7-2 and TRBJ2-5 gives the full variable domain: GAGVSQSPSNKVTEKGKDVELRCDPISGHTALYWYRQSLGQGLEFLIYFQGNSAPDKSGLPSDRFSAERTGGSVSTLTIQRTQQEDSAVYLCASSPTSGGPWTQYFGPGTRLLVL.

This clone was recorded a few times. This chain connects TRBV27 to TRBJ1-2, with D possibly matching TRBD1 (6 bases). This CDR3 is built from 12 residues. Germline V gene data show CDR1 as MNHEY and CDR2 as SMNVEV (reference sequence). The V and J ends lost 5 bases and 4 bases respectively, with 8 bases between them. CDR3 coding DNA: TGTGCCAGCAGTAAACAGGGCTATGGCTACACCTTC. It translates to CASSKQGYGYTF.

The V gene is TRBV10-3, the J gene TRBJ2-7, with a possible D match to TRBD2 (7 bases). CDR1 is ENHRY, CDR2 SYGVKD, per germline. Trimming left V 0 bases short and J 1 base short, with 10 bases between. The length of the CDR3 is 15 residues. CDR3 protein: CAISESRGGSYEQYV. The CDR3 nucleotides are TGTGCCATCAGTGAGTCGAGGGGGGGGTCCTACGAGCAGTACGTC.